The 28 T cell receptor beta chains below come from one sample, sequenced in a study of blood T cell repertoires in COVID-19. Generated by immunoSEQ multiplex PCR, the TCRdb table keeps only in-frame clones and is missing some. Of around 200,000 clones detected, more than 80% appear once; the ten largest clones hold 1.2%. Sequenced sample: PBMCs or T cells enriched from blood (not recorded which). The receptors stem from a man aged 30-40 years who had recovered from COVID-19.

The genes are TRBV9 and TRBJ2-7; possible D gene TRBD2, 6 bases. CDR1 is SGDLS and CDR2 is YYNGEE in the germline V gene. V shed 0 bases and J shed 2 bases, with 12 bases lying between them. The CDR3 extends over 15 amino acids. The CDR3 nucleotides are TGTGCCAGCAGCGTAGGACTAGTTGGAGCCTACGAGCAGTACTTC. Translated: CASSVGLVGAYEQYF.

V gene TRBV4-3 combines with J gene TRBJ2-7; the D gene is possibly TRBD2 (6 bases). V was clipped by 1 base and J by 2 bases, with 9 bases between them. Germline CDR1 is LGHNA and CDR2 is YSLEER. CDR3 length equals 14 residues. The CDR3 DNA follows: TGCGCCAGCAGCCAAGGACTAGGCACCTACGAGCAGTACTTC. Translated, it gives CASSQGLGTYEQYF.

The chain has TRBV5-8 and TRBJ2-1, with TRBD2 matching 10 bases. With V trimmed by 4 bases and J by 0 bases, 13 bases remained unmatched. CDR1 is SGHTS, CDR2 YDEGEE, per germline. CDR3 length: 19 amino acids. The CDR3 spells CASSVLAGATQSSYNEQFF. Written as DNA, the CDR3 is TGTGCCAGCAGCGTCCTAGCGGGGGCTACCCAGAGCTCCTACAATGAGCAGTTCTTC. The full variable domain, with the rest looked up from reference TRBV5-8 and TRBJ2-1, is EAGVTQSPTHLIKTRGQQATLRCSPISGHTSVYWYQQALGLGLQFLLWYDEGEERNRGNFPPRFSGRQFPNYSSELNVNALELEDSALYLCASSVLAGATQSSYNEQFFGPGTRLTVL.

This chain joins TRBV14 and TRBJ1-6; D is unresolved. V shed 2 bases and J shed 7 bases, with 9 bases lying between them. This CDR3 comprises 14 residues. CDR1 and CDR2 (germline): SGHDN, FVKESK. In DNA form, the CDR3 reads TGTGCCAGCAGCCAATCGGCGGGGAATTCACCCCTCCACTTT. This gives the protein CASSQSAGNSPLHF.

The rearrangement links TRBV27 to TRBJ2-1; 9 positions agree with TRBD2. The CDR3 loop spans 17 amino acids. With V trimmed by 6 bases and J by 3 bases, 12 bases remained unmatched. CDR1 is MNHEY, CDR2 SMNVEV, per germline (reference sequence). CDR3 bases: TGTGCCAGCAGCTCAACCCCCCTAGCGGGGCTCTACAATGAGCAGTTCTTC. This translates into CASSSTPLAGLYNEQFF.

The chain links TRBV19 to TRBJ1-2; TRBD1 matches 7 bases. The CDR3 is made up of 16 amino acids. CDR1 is LNHDA and CDR2 is SQIVND in the germline V gene (reference sequence). Trimming took 6 bases from V and 4 from J; bases not matched to a gene: 14. CDR3 sequence reads: CASRDHRDSHRYGYTF. CDR3 DNA: TGTGCCAGTAGGGATCACCGGGACAGCCACCGCTATGGCTACACCTTC.

The V gene is TRBV27, the J gene TRBJ2-7; 7 bases line up with TRBD1. This CDR3 region has 13 residues. The V segment lost 8 bases and the J segment 1 base; nucleotides outside the gene matches: 5. The germline CDR1 and CDR2 sequences are MNHEY and SMNVEV (reference sequence). In DNA form, the CDR3 reads TGTGCCAGCGCCCCGACAGGGTCCTACGAGCAGTACTTC. Its protein product is CASAPTGSYEQYF.

This clone came up once. The rearrangement uses TRBV7-2 and TRBJ2-3, with 7 bases matching TRBD2. V lost 5 bases, J lost 0 bases, and 5 bases stayed unmatched. The CDR3 extends over 15 amino acids. CDR1 SGHTA and CDR2 FQGNSA come from the germline V gene. The CDR3 DNA reads TGTGCCAGCAGCAATAGCGGGTCTAGCACAGATACGCAGTATTTT. Its protein is CASSNSGSSTDTQYF. Drawing the rest from reference TRBV7-2 and TRBJ2-3, the complete variable domain is GAGVSQSPSNKVTEKGKDVELRCDPISGHTALYWYRQSLGQGLEFLIYFQGNSAPDKSGLPSDRFSAERTGGSVSTLTIQRTQQEDSAVYLCASSNSGSSTDTQYFGPGTRLTVL.

This clone was detected a few times. The V gene is TRBV5-4, the J gene TRBJ1-2, with a weak D call TRBD1 (5 bases). The germline V and J ends were trimmed by 6 bases and 1 base, with 13 bases remaining between them. The CDR3 runs to 14 residues. The germline V gene has CDR1 SGHNT and CDR2 YYREEE (reference sequence). The CDR3 DNA reads as TGTGCCAGCAATCGGCGGCAGGGTAACTATGGCTACACCTTC. Translation: CASNRRQGNYGYTF.

J is TRBJ2-7 and V is TRBV7-9, with TRBD1 matching 8 bases. The V gene's germline CDR1 is SEHNR and CDR2 FQNEAQ (reference sequence). This CDR3 is 14 amino acids long. V dropped 5 bases and J dropped 2; count of bases not matched to a gene: 5. DNA of the CDR3: TGTGCCAGCAGCCACACACAGGGGGCCTACGAGCAGTACTTC. It codes for CASSHTQGAYEQYF. The variable domain in full, with the rest retrieved from reference TRBV7-9 and TRBJ2-7, is DTGVSQNPRHKITKRGQNVTFRCDPISEHNRLYWYRQTLGQGPEFLTYFQNEAQLEKSRLLSDRFSAERPKGSFSTLEIQRTEQGDSAMYLCASSHTQGAYEQYFGPGTRLTVT.

The V call is TRBV30, the J call TRBJ2-1; D uncertain. Looked up from germline, CDR1 is GTSNPN and CDR2 is SVGIG (reference sequence). This CDR3 spans 11 amino acids. With 1 base removed from V and 7 bases from J, the gap between germline ends came to 5 bases. For the CDR3, the DNA is TGTGCCTGGAGTGAGCAAAATGAGCAGTTCTTC. Protein: CAWSEQNEQFF.

The V call is TRBV2, the J call TRBJ2-2; 8 positions agree with TRBD1. V gave up 8 bases and J gave up 3 bases; unmatched junction bases: 8. In germline, CDR1 is SNHLY, CDR2 FYNNEI. This CDR3 comprises 15 residues. CDR3 amino acids: CASESWTGHTGELFF. CDR3 coding DNA: TGTGCCAGCGAGTCCTGGACAGGGCACACCGGGGAGCTGTTTTTT.

The chain links TRBV7-9 to TRBJ1-3; 7 nucleotides align to TRBD1. This CDR3 contains 14 residues. Per the germline V gene, CDR1 is SEHNR and CDR2 is FQNEAQ (reference sequence). V dropped 5 bases and J dropped 4; count of bases not matched to a gene: 5. CDR3 sequence: CASSPPGQGNTIYF. The CDR3 DNA is TGTGCCAGCAGCCCACCGGGACAGGGAAACACCATATATTTT.

The chain employs TRBV9 and TRBJ2-1, with 16 bases aligning to TRBD2. The V gene's germline CDR1 is SGDLS and CDR2 YYNGEE. This CDR3 has 17 amino acids. Unmatched junction bases numbered 5, after V lost 4 bases and J lost 4 bases. The CDR3 DNA reads TGTGCCAGCAGCCAAGGGACTAGCGGGAGGGCATACAATGAGCAGTTCTTC. Translated, it gives CASSQGTSGRAYNEQFF.

The genes are TRBV27 and TRBJ1-5, with TRBD1 matching over 8 bases. Looked up from germline, CDR1 is MNHEY and CDR2 is SMNVEV (reference sequence). The CDR3 length is 15 residues. V gave up 3 bases and J gave up 4 bases; unmatched junction bases: 5. The CDR3 sequence is CASSFGQGNNQPQHF. The CDR3 nucleotides read TGTGCCAGCAGTTTCGGACAGGGTAATAATCAGCCCCAGCATTTT.

The chain has TRBV27 and TRBJ2-2, with 8 nucleotides matching TRBD1. Per germline, CDR1 MNHEY and CDR2 SMNVEV (reference sequence). This CDR3 has 16 residues. V was pared by 2 bases and J by 1 base, with 3 bases of the junction left unmatched. The chain's CDR3 is CASSLAGTGNTGELFF. CDR3 in DNA: TGTGCCAGCAGTTTAGCTGGGACAGGGAACACCGGGGAGCTGTTTTTT.

J is TRBJ2-1 and V is TRBV11-2; tentatively, D is TRBD2 (5 bases). The CDR3 loop spans 13 amino acids. Germline CDR1 is SGHAT and CDR2 is FQNNGV. V was cut by 5 bases and J by 8 bases, with 13 bases left in between. The DNA for the CDR3 is TGTGCCAGCAGCCCAACACGTAGCGATGAGCAGTTCTTC. As protein: CASSPTRSDEQFF.

This clone was detected only once. The chain employs TRBV2 and TRBJ1-1; D is unresolved. The V and J ends lost 7 bases and 4 bases respectively, with 10 bases between them. The germline V gene encodes CDR1 SNHLY and CDR2 FYNNEI. The CDR3 sequence is 12 residues long. CDR3 protein: CASTGLITEAFF. For the CDR3, the DNA is TGTGCCAGCACCGGACTGATCACTGAAGCTTTCTTT.

The chain links TRBV5-4 to TRBJ1-6; D possibly corresponds to TRBD1 (6 bases). The V gene's germline CDR1 is SGHNT and CDR2 YYREEE (reference sequence). V lost 4 bases and J lost 7, with 12 bases in between. There are 14 residues in the CDR3. The CDR3 DNA is TGTGCCAGCAGCCAACAGGGAATCAATTCACCCCTCCACTTT. This encodes CASSQQGINSPLHF.

Note on this clone: The junction shows a germline mismatch at one end, possibly a read error. The chain recombines TRBV11-2 with TRBJ2-4; 7 bases line up with TRBD2. CDR3 size: 14 residues. Looked up from germline, CDR1 is SGHAT and CDR2 is FQNNGV. The CDR3 sequence: CASSATSATNIQYF. The CDR3 region has the DNA TGTGCCAGCTCCGCTACTAGCGCCACAAACATTCAGTACTTC.

V usage is TRBV21-1 and J usage is TRBJ1-3. TRBV21-1 is listed as a pseudogene. The CDR3 runs to 18 residues. CDR3 DNA: TGTGCCAGCAGCAAAGTGGTGGCGAGGGATTGGACTGGAAACACCATATATTTT. Translated: CASSKVVARDWTGNTIYF.

The rearrangement uses TRBV9 and TRBJ1-3, with 9 bases matching TRBD1. V shed 3 bases and J 0 bases; nucleotides not matched to a gene: 7. The length of the CDR3 is 17 residues. CDR1 is SGDLS and CDR2 is YYNGEE in the germline V gene. This CDR3 is CASSARTGVTSGNTIYF. CDR3 bases: TGTGCCAGCAGCGCAAGGACAGGGGTGACCTCTGGAAACACCATATATTTT.

This clone was seen only a few times. The chain recombines TRBV28 with TRBJ2-7; a possible D gene is TRBD1 (6 bases). Trimming cost V 6 bases and J 2 bases, with 11 bases left between them. The CDR3 totals 13 residues. In germline, CDR1 is MDHEN, CDR2 SYDVKM. DNA of the CDR3: TGTGCCAGCAGCCAACAGGGCCCCTACGAGCAGTACTTC. As protein: CASSQQGPYEQYF. The whole variable domain, remainder taken from reference TRBV28 and TRBJ2-7, is DVKVTQSSRYLVKRTGEKVFLECVQDMDHENMFWYRQDPGLGLRLIYFSYDVKMKEKGDIPEGYSVSREKKERFSLILESASTNQTSMYLCASSQQGPYEQYFGPGTRLTVT.

This chain joins TRBV6-2 or TRBV6-3 and TRBJ1-5; tentatively, D is TRBD1 (6 bases). The CDR3 is 16 residues long. Deletions cut 0 bases from V and 5 bases from J, with 14 bases between. The germline gives CDR1 MNHEY, CDR2 SVGEGT. The CDR3 nucleotides read TGTGCCAGCAGTTACTCGTATCGGACAGCTTATCAGCCCCAGCATTTT. Amino acids: CASSYSYRTAYQPQHF.

This clone came up once. CDR3 DNA: TGTGCCAGCAGCTTAGCTGTAGGGGGTGCCAAAAACATTCAGTACTTC. Amino acid sequence: CASSLAVGGAKNIQYF. This sequence joins TRBV7-6 and TRBJ2-4; possible D gene TRBD1, 6 bases. Germline V lookup: CDR1 SGHVS, CDR2 FNYEAQ. CDR3 length: 16 residues. V was shortened by 0 bases and J by 1 base, with 10 bases between the two germline ends.

The chain is built from TRBV20-1 and TRBJ2-1; maybe TRBD1 (7 bases). The CDR3 is made up of 17 amino acids. V gave up 3 bases and J gave up 3 bases, with 21 bases separating them. Germline CDR1 DFQATT, CDR2 SNEGSKA (reference sequence). DNA for the CDR3: TGCAGTGCTAGTCTAGCGCCGGGACAGTCGGGCTACAATGAGCAGTTCTTC. Encoded protein: CSASLAPGQSGYNEQFF.

CDR3 in amino acids: CASRQGQETQYF. Written as DNA, the CDR3 is TGCGCCAGCAGACAGGGCCAAGAGACCCAGTACTTC. This rearrangement joins TRBV5-1 to TRBJ2-5; the D gene is possibly TRBD1 (6 bases). The CDR3 covers 12 residues. The germline V gene encodes CDR1 SGHRS and CDR2 YFSETQ. The germline V and J ends were trimmed by 5 bases and 1 base, with 6 bases remaining between them.

This chain uses TRBV19 with TRBJ2-7, with D uncertain. The V end lost 4 bases, the J end lost 3 bases, and 4 bases lay between the germline ends. Germline V gene sequence: CDR1 LNHDA, CDR2 SQIVND (reference sequence). The CDR3 contains 11 residues. CDR3 in amino acids: CASSSSYEQYF. Written as DNA, the CDR3 is TGTGCCAGTAGTAGCAGCTACGAGCAGTACTTC.